Given below is one T cell receptor beta chain in context. This CDR3 spans 14 amino acids. The data were taken from a study of blood T cell repertoires in COVID-19. As for the study in general: Sources were T cells, B-cell-depleted T cells, or PBMCs; the material itself was cDNA or gDNA.

In the study's own analysis: Amplification from reference gene primers served as the basis for estimated nucleated cell counts. Clones were sequenced by immunoSEQ multiplex PCR, and TCRdb holds only the in-frame ones, with some missing. That table is the source of V, J and clone size, and D and trimming were worked out from the DNA. This table has 200,000 to 250,000 clones, more than 80% appearing once. This chain joins TRBV21-1 and TRBJ1-1; the table's TRBD1 call for D was not verified on the DNA. TRBV21-1 corresponds to a pseudogene. This sequence originates from a man between 45 and 60 years old who had been exposed to COVID-19. Sequencing used PBMCs or T cells enriched from blood (not recorded which). In DNA form, the CDR3 reads TGTGCCAGCAGACGGCGACAAAGTAACACTGAAGCTTTCTTT. This sequence encodes CASRRRQSNTEAFF.